Listed below are T cell receptor beta chains from one sample, sequenced in a study of T cell responses to AZD1222 COVID-19 vaccine. Method: immunoSEQ multiplex PCR; TCRdb's copy keeps in-frame clones and lacks some. The sample shows about 100,000 clones, roughly 90% of them seen only once. The sequenced sample was peripheral blood, obtained on day 0 of AZD1222 vaccination. These receptor sequences come from an adult in good health. Each CDR3 is given with its conserved first and last residue. A D gene is named only where the DNA matches it firmly. Rows give clone size only sometimes, using once, few, many, or a class for an expanded clone.

V	size	J	length	D	CDR3	DNA
TRBV29-1	-	TRBJ2-7	15	TRBD1	CSVGGFAAGGTEQYF	TGCAGCGTTGGGGGCTTCGCAGCAGGGGGAACCGAGCAGTACTTC
TRBV6-5	-	TRBJ1-2	11	-	CASSSRYGYTF	TGTGCCAGCAGCTCCCGGTATGGCTACACCTTC
TRBV6-5	-	TRBJ2-3	13	TRBD1	CASRDDRGDTQYF	TGTGCCAGCAGGGATGACAGGGGCGATACGCAGTATTTT
TRBV6-5	once	TRBJ2-7	15	-	CASSYEAMSSYEQYF	TGTGCCAGCAGTTACGAGGCGATGAGCTCCTACGAGCAGTACTTC
TRBV28	-	TRBJ2-7	12	-	CASTTSSYEQYF	TGTGCCAGCACTACCAGCTCCTACGAGCAGTACTTC
TRBV7-7	-	TRBJ2-1	16	-	CASSLGLRDSYNEQFF	TGTGCCAGCAGCTTAGGCCTGCGGGACTCCTACAATGAGCAGTTCTTC
TRBV7-9	-	TRBJ1-5	13	-	CASTLDRNQPQHF	TGTGCCAGCACCCTAGACAGAAATCAGCCCCAGCATTTT
TRBV7-9	-	TRBJ2-7	17	TRBD2	CASSPWTSGSRAYEQYF	TGTGCCAGCAGCCCATGGACTAGCGGGAGTCGCGCCTACGAGCAGTACTTC
TRBV28	-	TRBJ2-7	10	-	CASSLREKYF	TGTGCCAGCAGTTTACGGGAGAAGTACTTC
TRBV28	-	TRBJ2-7	14	-	CASSSGTIAYEQYF	TGTGCCAGCAGTTCCGGGACAATCGCCTACGAGCAGTACTTC
TRBV5-1	-	TRBJ2-5	13	-	CASRTGQQETQYF	TGCGCCAGCAGGACAGGACAGCAAGAGACCCAGTACTTC
TRBV19	once	TRBJ1-1	15	-	CASSVGQALNTEAFF	TGTGCCAGTAGTGTCGGGCAGGCCCTAAACACTGAAGCTTTCTTT
TRBV5-1	-	TRBJ2-2	18	TRBD2	CASSEGLAEKMNTGELFF	TGCGCCAGCAGCGAGGGACTAGCGGAAAAGATGAACACCGGGGAGCTGTTTTTT
TRBV9	few	TRBJ2-1	16	-	CASSPWGHGGHNEQFF	TGTGCCAGCAGCCCCTGGGGACATGGAGGACACAATGAGCAGTTCTTC
TRBV28	-	TRBJ2-7	18	TRBD1	CASSFTGTGGYPFYEQYF	TGTGCCAGCAGTTTTACGGGGACAGGGGGCTACCCGTTCTACGAGCAGTACTTC
TRBV11-2	-	TRBJ2-7	12	-	CASSLPLYEQYF	TGTGCCAGCAGCTTACCCCTCTACGAGCAGTACTTC
TRBV25-1	-	TRBJ2-7	15	TRBD1	CASRDGQGSSYEQYF	TGTGCCAGCAGGGACGGACAGGGCAGCTCCTACGAGCAGTACTTC
TRBV11-2	-	TRBJ1-1	16	-	CASSLDAGFLPTEAFF	TGTGCCAGCAGCTTAGATGCAGGGTTTTTGCCCACTGAAGCTTTCTTT
TRBV3-1/TRBV3-2	-	TRBJ1-3	15	-	CASSYHRSSGNTIYF	TGTGCCAGCAGCTACCACAGGTCCTCTGGAAACACCATATATTTT
TRBV6-5	-	TRBJ1-5	14	-	CASSLQGFDQPQHF	TGTGCCAGCAGCCTACAGGGTTTCGATCAGCCCCAGCATTTT
TRBV5-6	-	TRBJ1-4	15	TRBD1	CASSATGDRNEKLFF	TGTGCCAGCAGCGCGACTGGGGACAGGAATGAAAAACTGTTTTTT
TRBV29-1	-	TRBJ1-4	14	TRBD1	CSVAPGQAWEKLFF	TGCAGCGTTGCGCCGGGACAGGCATGGGAAAAACTGTTTTTT